One and the same sample provided the 14 T cell receptor beta chains below, sequenced in a study of CD8+ T cells in alopecia areata. Treatment specified: oral pan-JAK inhibitor, 5-10 mg twice daily. Following extraction, RNA underwent reverse transcription to cDNA, which served as the sequencing template. Method: immunoSEQ multiplex PCR; TCRdb's copy keeps in-frame clones and lacks some. The table shows approximately 140,000 clones, with around 87% occurring only once. This specimen consisted of CD8+ T cells sorted from blood, obtained at week 4, from a patient treated with tofacitinib. These receptors were obtained from a human donor with alopecia areata.

The chain uses TRBV6-4 and TRBJ2-6, with a possible D match to TRBD2 (6 bases). The CDR3 totals 17 residues. V lost 4 bases and J lost 1, with 14 bases in between. Germline values: CDR1 MRHNA, CDR2 SNTAGT. The CDR3 loop is CASSGGETESGANVLTF. CDR3 bases: TGTGCCAGCAGTGGGGGGGAGACAGAGTCTGGGGCCAACGTCCTGACTTTC.

The rearrangement links TRBV5-1 to TRBJ2-2; possible D gene TRBD2, 5 bases. The CDR3 spans 16 residues. Deletions cut 4 bases from V and 7 bases from J, with 20 bases between. Germline V gives CDR1 SGHRS, CDR2 YFSETQ. The CDR3, as DNA: TGCGCCAGCAGCAGCCCGGACTCCAACGGAGGCGGGGAGCTGTTTTTT. Translating gives CASSSPDSNGGGELFF.

The chain carries TRBV29-1 and TRBJ2-7; TRBD2 is a possible D gene (6 bases). Trimming removed 4 bases at V and 1 base at J, with 8 bases between. This CDR3 is 12 amino acids long. The germline CDR1 and CDR2 sequences are SQVTM and ANQGSEA. The CDR3 bases are TGCAGCGTTGGGGCGGGATCCTACGAGCAGTACTTC. It is translated as CSVGAGSYEQYF.

The chain recombines TRBV4-1 with TRBJ2-5; D is undetermined. The CDR3 is 13 residues long. V lost 4 bases, J lost 2 bases, and 8 bases lay in between. The V gene's germline CDR1 is MGHRA and CDR2 YSYEKL. The CDR3 here is CASSPNTQETQYF. Here the CDR3 DNA reads TGCGCCAGCAGCCCCAACACGCAAGAGACCCAGTACTTC.

This chain links TRBV7-9 with TRBJ2-1, with 8 positions matching TRBD1. The V gene end was trimmed by 6 bases and the J gene end by 4 bases; junction bases not matched to a gene: 5. The germline V gene has CDR1 SEHNR and CDR2 FQNEAQ (reference sequence). The CDR3 is made up of 14 amino acids. The CDR3 nucleotides read TGTGCCAGCAGGGGACAGGACTTATACAATGAGCAGTTCTTC. Translated, it gives CASRGQDLYNEQFF.

The chain recombines TRBV29-1 with TRBJ1-2; tentative D call: TRBD1 (6 bases). Germline CDR1 SQVTM, CDR2 ANQGSEA. Trimming took 6 bases from V and 8 from J, leaving 16 bases between them. The CDR3 sequence is 12 residues long. The CDR3 coding sequence is TGCAGCGTACCTTTACAGGGATGGGGCTACACCTTC. This translates into CSVPLQGWGYTF.

The rearrangement links TRBV6-5 to TRBJ2-5, with D possibly being TRBD2 (6 bases). CDR1 MNHEY and CDR2 SVGAGI come from the germline V gene. The CDR3 loop spans 13 amino acids. V lost 6 bases and J 12 bases, leaving 20 bases between the germline ends. The CDR3, as DNA: TGTGCCAGCAGCTCCAGGCCGGGGGTAGCCGAGTACTTC. Translated: CASSSRPGVAEYF.

The rearrangement uses TRBV29-1 and TRBJ2-7; D is tentatively TRBD1 or TRBD2 (6 bases each). The CDR3 spans 11 residues. The germline gives CDR1 SQVTM, CDR2 ANQGSEA. V dropped 7 bases and J dropped 6 bases, with 13 bases sitting between them. The CDR3 here is CSGGALGEQYF. The CDR3 DNA follows: TGCAGCGGGGGGGCATTGGGCGAGCAGTACTTC.

This chain links TRBV25-1 with TRBJ1-1, with D hard to call. Between the trimmed V and J ends, which lost 7 bases and 9 bases, there was a span of 21 bases. Germline V gives CDR1 MGHDK, CDR2 SYGVNS. This CDR3 region has 14 residues. The CDR3 DNA sequence: TGTGCCAGCATCGGCGGGGAGGGATCGACCCAAGCTTTCTTT. Residues: CASIGGEGSTQAFF. The full variable domain, its missing parts supplied by reference TRBV25-1 and TRBJ1-1, is EADIYQTPRYLVIGTGKKITLECSQTMGHDKMYWYQQDPGMELHLIHYSYGVNSTEKGDLSSESTVSRIRTEHFPLTLESARPSHTSQYLCASIGGEGSTQAFFGQGTRLTVV.

The gene calls are TRBV6-6 and TRBJ2-5, with TRBD1 matching 11 bases. The germline CDR1 and CDR2 sequences are MNHNY and SVGAGI (reference sequence). V lost 6 bases to trimming and J lost 2 bases; unmatched junction nucleotides: 2. This CDR3 comprises 14 residues. This chain's CDR3 is CASRGTGGQETQYF. In DNA form, the CDR3 reads TGTGCCAGCAGGGGGACAGGGGGTCAAGAGACCCAGTACTTC.

The chain links TRBV5-4 to TRBJ2-3; no definite D call. Per the germline V gene, CDR1 is SGHNT and CDR2 is YYREEE (reference sequence). The CDR3 is 15 residues long. V gave up 3 bases and J gave up 1 base, with 12 bases separating them. CDR3 DNA sequence: TGTGCCAGCAGCTCGGGCCGAACCCGCACAGATACGCAGTATTTT. This codes for CASSSGRTRTDTQYF.

This clone was seen once. The chain employs TRBV5-1 and TRBJ2-5; D perhaps matches TRBD1 (6 bases). The V end lost 6 bases, the J end lost 1 base, and 10 bases lay between the germline ends. This CDR3 region has 13 residues. Germline V CDR1 and CDR2: SGHRS, YFSETQ. The chain's CDR3 is CASTDSLQETQYF. The CDR3 DNA sequence: TGCGCCAGCACGGACAGCCTCCAAGAGACCCAGTACTTC. Complete variable domain (other parts from reference TRBV5-1 and TRBJ2-5): KAGVTQTPRYLIKTRGQQVTLSCSPISGHRSVSWYQQTPGQGLQFLFEYFSETQRNKGNFPGRFSGRQFSNSRSEMNVSTLELGDSALYLCASTDSLQETQYFGPGTRLLVL.

The rearrangement links TRBV6-5 to TRBJ1-5; D is possibly TRBD1 (5 bases). V dropped 5 bases and J dropped 6 bases, with 17 bases sitting between them. This CDR3 has 15 amino acids. The germline CDR1 and CDR2 sequences are MNHEY and SVGAGI. In DNA, the CDR3 is TGTGCCAGCAGTGGGACCGCTTACGGGGGTCAGCCCCAGCATTTT. Its translation is CASSGTAYGGQPQHF.

In this sample, this clone turned up once. The V call is TRBV14, the J call TRBJ1-5, with D possibly matching TRBD1 (6 bases). The CDR3 runs 16 residues. Germline CDR1 is SGHDN and CDR2 is FVKESK. V was trimmed by 9 bases and J by 0 bases, leaving 18 bases between them. The CDR3 loop is CARGTYETYSNQPQHF. CDR3 bases: TGTGCCAGGGGGACATACGAGACTTATAGCAATCAGCCCCAGCATTTT.